The 12 T cell receptor beta chains presented below share a single source sample, sequenced in a study of T cells in Graves' hyperthyroidism and ophthalmopathy. RNA transcripts served as the template for amplifying TCR beta CDR3 regions. In the first-round RT-PCR of the TCR CDR3, the HTBI primer set was used. One entry per CDR3 protein results from TCRdb running MiXCR on the multiplex PCR reads. Counted here are hundreds of thousands of distinct CDR3 sequences, 38% occurring once; the ten biggest clones make up 7% to 10%. The sample was blood. These receptors all stem from a man aged 18 to 29 with Graves' hyperthyroidism.

There are many counts of this clonotype. CDR3 sequence (DNA): TGCAGCGCGCGGACAGGGGACACCGGGGAGCTGTTTTTT. Its translation: CSARTGDTGELFF. The rearrangement uses TRBV29-1 and TRBJ2-2; 9 nucleotides align to TRBD1. Trimming cost V 7 bases and J 3 bases; bases outside gene matches: 3. Germline values: CDR1 SQVTM, CDR2 ANQGSEA. The CDR3 extends over 13 amino acids.

Ten or more counts support this clonotype. CDR3 DNA: TGCAGTGCTAGAGCACTAGCGGACCCCTACGAGCAGTACTTC. Translation: CSARALADPYEQYF. V gene TRBV20-1 combines with J gene TRBJ2-7; 8 bases match TRBD2. Germline loops: CDR1 DFQATT, CDR2 SNEGSKA (reference sequence). V lost 1 base to trimming and J lost 2 bases; unmatched junction nucleotides: 4. The CDR3 is 14 residues long.

The chain joins TRBV2 to TRBJ2-2; TRBD1 matches at 9 bases. The ends lost 7 bases at V and 2 bases at J; junction bases unmatched: 5. This CDR3 is 15 amino acids long. Looked up from germline, CDR1 is SNHLY and CDR2 is FYNNEI. CDR3 in DNA: TGTGCCAGCATCCAGGGACAGGGTAACACCGGGGAGCTGTTTTTT. Encoded protein: CASIQGQGNTGELFF.

This clonotype was seen many times. This sequence joins TRBV7-9 and TRBJ1-4; 8 bases are shared with TRBD1. The CDR3 is 14 residues long. Germline values: CDR1 SEHNR, CDR2 FQNEAQ (reference sequence). Unmatched junction bases numbered 9, after V lost 8 bases and J lost 7 bases. The CDR3 is CASLKGTGSEKLFF. The CDR3 nucleotides read TGTGCCAGCCTTAAGGGGACAGGAAGTGAAAAACTGTTTTTT. Combining the CDR3 with reference TRBV7-9 and TRBJ1-4 gives the whole variable domain DTGVSQNPRHKITKRGQNVTFRCDPISEHNRLYWYRQTLGQGPEFLTYFQNEAQLEKSRLLSDRFSAERPKGSFSTLEIQRTEQGDSAMYLCASLKGTGSEKLFFGSGTQLSVL.

A few counts support this clonotype. V gene TRBV7-2 combines with J gene TRBJ2-6, with unresolved D. There are 14 residues in the CDR3. From germline, CDR1 is SGHTA and CDR2 FQGNSA. Between the trimmed V and J ends, which lost 1 base and 3 bases, there was a span of 4 bases. Here the CDR3 reads CASSLVVGANVLTF. In DNA form, the CDR3 reads TGTGCCAGCAGCTTAGTTGTTGGGGCCAACGTCCTGACTTTC.

This clonotype was seen at least ten times. This chain joins TRBV29-1 and TRBJ1-4, with no clear D. The CDR3 loop spans 13 amino acids. Trimming stripped 3 bases from V and 0 bases from J, with 5 bases between. CDR1 is SQVTM and CDR2 is ANQGSEA in the germline V gene. In nucleotides, the CDR3 is TGCAGCGTTGAGGATGCAACTAATGAAAAACTGTTTTTT. As protein: CSVEDATNEKLFF.

This sequence joins TRBV4-1 and TRBJ1-4; D may be TRBD1 (6 bases). Germline lookup yields CDR1 MGHRA and CDR2 YSYEKL. The CDR3 sequence is 15 residues long. Trimming pared 1 base from V and 7 bases from J, leaving 13 bases between. The CDR3 nucleotides read TGCGCCAGCAGCCAAGGGCGGGGGGCTGGTGAAAAACTGTTTTTT. Translation: CASSQGRGAGEKLFF.

This clonotype was seen many times. The CDR3, as DNA: TGTGCCAGTAGTATCAGCAGCAATCAGCCCCAGCATTTT. Encoded protein: CASSISSNQPQHF. The rearrangement links TRBV19 to TRBJ1-5; D ambiguous. V shed 3 bases and J shed 1 base, with 4 bases lying between them. The germline gives CDR1 LNHDA, CDR2 SQIVND (reference sequence). The CDR3 is 13 residues long.

This clonotype was seen more than once but under ten times. V and J are TRBV5-6 and TRBJ1-1; D remains ambiguous. With 0 bases removed from V and 7 bases from J, the gap between germline ends came to 10 bases. This CDR3 contains 13 residues. In germline, CDR1 is SGHDT, CDR2 YYEEEE. CDR3 amino acids: CASSLVGALEAFF. CDR3 DNA: TGTGCCAGCAGCTTGGTGGGTGCCCTTGAAGCTTTCTTT.

This clonotype has a count of ten or more. This chain joins TRBV29-1 and TRBJ2-7, with D perhaps matching TRBD1 (6 bases). The CDR3 is 13 residues long. Trimming left V 4 bases short and J 5 bases short, with 15 bases between. Germline lookup yields CDR1 SQVTM and CDR2 ANQGSEA. CDR3 protein: CSVVGSRGNEQYF. CDR3 DNA: TGCAGCGTTGTGGGGAGTAGGGGGAACGAGCAGTACTTC.

The chain couples TRBV5-1 to TRBJ1-4; 9 positions agree with TRBD1. Per germline, CDR1 SGHRS and CDR2 YFSETQ. V shed 4 bases and J 5 bases; nucleotides not matched to a gene: 3. The CDR3 totals 14 residues. The DNA for the CDR3 is TGCGCCAGCAGCAATACAGGGGGCAATGAAAAACTGTTTTTT. Translation: CASSNTGGNEKLFF.

This clonotype turned up a few times. V gene TRBV7-2 combines with J gene TRBJ1-1, with D possibly TRBD1 on 5 matching bases. The CDR3 is made up of 15 amino acids. Germline loops: CDR1 SGHTA, CDR2 FQGNSA. The V end lost 5 bases, the J end lost 6 bases, and 19 bases lay between the germline ends. The CDR3 spells CASSPSTRGWSEAFF. Written as DNA, the CDR3 is TGTGCCAGCAGCCCCAGCACAAGGGGATGGTCTGAAGCTTTCTTT. The full variable domain, in which reference TRBV7-2 and TRBJ1-1 provide the parts outside the CDR3, is GAGVSQSPSNKVTEKGKDVELRCDPISGHTALYWYRQSLGQGLEFLIYFQGNSAPDKSGLPSDRFSAERTGGSVSTLTIQRTQQEDSAVYLCASSPSTRGWSEAFFGQGTRLTVV.